This T cell receptor beta chain was obtained from a study of blood T cell repertoires in COVID-19. About the study: The origin of the acute and convalescent COVID-19 samples was the United States, Italy and Spain. The cDNA or gDNA used as material had been derived from T cells, B-cell-depleted T cells, or PBMCs.

Authors' data handling: Reference gene primers were amplified, and this amplification served to estimate nucleated cell counts. TCRdb's table, derived via immunoSEQ multiplex PCR, lists solely in-frame clones and lacks some. V and J calls and clone size are given by that table; D and trimming were obtained from the DNA. The table includes about 84,000 clones, 90% to 95% detected once. Sequencing was done on a sample of peripheral blood. The source is a human donor with active COVID-19. The donor label of this sample is uncertain.

The chain's CDR3 is CASRGQGVADTQYF. CDR3 in DNA: TGTGCCAGCAGGGGACAGGGGGTAGCAGATACGCAGTATTTT. The chain carries TRBV2 and TRBJ2-3; 11 bases are a match to TRBD1. The trim removed 6 bases at V and 4 bases at J, leaving 3 bases unmatched. This CDR3 region has 14 residues. Looked up from germline, CDR1 is SNHLY and CDR2 is FYNNEI.